Sequencing of this TCR beta chain was carried out in a study of chemoradiotherapy in HPV16-positive cancers. Study-wide findings and caveats: During treatment, candidate HPV-specific clones and E7-related motifs expanded in tumor. Functional assays defining HPV-specific T cells used only a couple of HPV16-positive patients.

The germline V gene has CDR1 SGHDN and CDR2 FVKESK. The CDR3 has 15 amino acids. Between the trimmed V and J ends, which lost 0 bases and 1 base, there was a span of 10 bases. This table comes from immunoSEQ multiplex PCR, and its TCRdb copy is limited to in-frame clones, with some not included. The sample lists 10,000 to 15,000 clones, about 91% seen once, with around 23% in the top ten. Samples were taken several times over chemoradiotherapy. A remark on this clone: Its antigen is unidentified.

Sequences were derived from blood, sampled from a patient who underwent chemoradiotherapy. The clonotype comes from a human donor with HPV-associated anogenital cancer. The genes are TRBV14 and TRBJ2-7; D remains unclear. CDR3 sequence reads: CASSQEGTLSYEQYF. Here the CDR3 DNA reads TGTGCCAGCAGCCAAGAAGGAACACTTTCCTACGAGCAGTACTTC.